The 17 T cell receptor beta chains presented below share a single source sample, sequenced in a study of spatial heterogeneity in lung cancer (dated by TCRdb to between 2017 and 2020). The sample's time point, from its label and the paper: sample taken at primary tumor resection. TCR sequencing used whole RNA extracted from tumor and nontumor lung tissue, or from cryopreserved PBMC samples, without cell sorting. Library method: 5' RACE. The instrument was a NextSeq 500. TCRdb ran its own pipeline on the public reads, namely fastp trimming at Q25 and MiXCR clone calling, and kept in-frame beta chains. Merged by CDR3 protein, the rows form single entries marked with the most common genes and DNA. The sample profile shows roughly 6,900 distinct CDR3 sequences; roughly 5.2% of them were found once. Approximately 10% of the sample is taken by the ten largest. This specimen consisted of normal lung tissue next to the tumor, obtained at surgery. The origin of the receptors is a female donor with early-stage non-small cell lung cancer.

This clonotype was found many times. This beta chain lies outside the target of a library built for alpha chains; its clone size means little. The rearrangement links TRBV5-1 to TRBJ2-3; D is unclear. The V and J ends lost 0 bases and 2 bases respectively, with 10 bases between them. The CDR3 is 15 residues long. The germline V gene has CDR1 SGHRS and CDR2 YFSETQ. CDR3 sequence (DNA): TGCGCCAGCAGCTTGGGGGCCCCCTCCACAGATACGCAGTATTTT. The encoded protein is CASSLGAPSTDTQYF.

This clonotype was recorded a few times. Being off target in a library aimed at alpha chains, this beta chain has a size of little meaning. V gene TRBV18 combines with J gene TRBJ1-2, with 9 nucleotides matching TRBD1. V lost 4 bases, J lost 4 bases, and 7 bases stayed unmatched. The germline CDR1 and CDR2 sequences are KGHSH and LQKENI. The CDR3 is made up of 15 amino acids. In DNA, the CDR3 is TGTGCCAGCTCACTCGATACAGGGGGCTCCTATGGCTACACCTTC. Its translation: CASSLDTGGSYGYTF.

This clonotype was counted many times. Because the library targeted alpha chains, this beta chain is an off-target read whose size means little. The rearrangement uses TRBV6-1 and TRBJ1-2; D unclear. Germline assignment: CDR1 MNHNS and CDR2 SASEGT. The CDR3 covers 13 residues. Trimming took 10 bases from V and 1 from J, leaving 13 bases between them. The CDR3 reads CAIKEQLNYGYTF. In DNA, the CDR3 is TGTGCCATCAAGGAACAGCTTAACTATGGCTACACCTTC.

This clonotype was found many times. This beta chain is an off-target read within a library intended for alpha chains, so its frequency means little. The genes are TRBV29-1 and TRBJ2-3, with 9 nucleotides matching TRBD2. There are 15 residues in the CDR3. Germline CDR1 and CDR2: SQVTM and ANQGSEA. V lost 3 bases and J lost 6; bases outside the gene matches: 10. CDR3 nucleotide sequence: TGCAGCGTTGACGTAGCTAGCGGGGCAACGGATACGCAGTATTTT. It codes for CSVDVASGATDTQYF.

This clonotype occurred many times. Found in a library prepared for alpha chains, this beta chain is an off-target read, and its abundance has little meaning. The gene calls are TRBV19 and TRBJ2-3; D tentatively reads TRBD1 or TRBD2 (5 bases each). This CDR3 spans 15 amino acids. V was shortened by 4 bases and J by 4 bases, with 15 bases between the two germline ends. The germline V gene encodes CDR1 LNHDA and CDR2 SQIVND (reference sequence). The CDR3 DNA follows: TGTGCCAGTAGTACTCTCCTGTGGGGGTCAGATACGCAGTATTTT. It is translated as CASSTLLWGSDTQYF.

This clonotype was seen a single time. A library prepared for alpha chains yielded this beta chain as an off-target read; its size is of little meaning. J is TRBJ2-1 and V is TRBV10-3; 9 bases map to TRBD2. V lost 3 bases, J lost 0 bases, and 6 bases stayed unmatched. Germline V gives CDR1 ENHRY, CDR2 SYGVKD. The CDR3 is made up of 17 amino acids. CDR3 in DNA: TGTGCCATCAGTGAACCTAGCGGGAAGAGCTCCTACAATGAGCAGTTCTTC. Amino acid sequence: CAISEPSGKSSYNEQFF.

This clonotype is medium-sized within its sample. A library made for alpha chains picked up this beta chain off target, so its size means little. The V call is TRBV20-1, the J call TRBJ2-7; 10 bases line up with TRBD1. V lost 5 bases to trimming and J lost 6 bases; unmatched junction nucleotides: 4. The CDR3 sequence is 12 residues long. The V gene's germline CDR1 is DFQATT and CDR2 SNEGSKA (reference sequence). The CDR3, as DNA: TGCAGTGCTTCGGACAGGGGGAGCGAGCAGTACTTC. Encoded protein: CSASDRGSEQYF.

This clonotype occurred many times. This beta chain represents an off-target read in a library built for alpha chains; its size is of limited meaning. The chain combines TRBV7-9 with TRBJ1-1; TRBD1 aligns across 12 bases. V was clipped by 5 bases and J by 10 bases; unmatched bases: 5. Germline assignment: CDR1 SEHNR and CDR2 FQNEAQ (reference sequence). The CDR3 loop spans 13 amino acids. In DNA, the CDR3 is TGTGCCAGCAGCGGGACAGGGGGCGGAGGAGCTTTCTTT. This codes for CASSGTGGGGAFF.

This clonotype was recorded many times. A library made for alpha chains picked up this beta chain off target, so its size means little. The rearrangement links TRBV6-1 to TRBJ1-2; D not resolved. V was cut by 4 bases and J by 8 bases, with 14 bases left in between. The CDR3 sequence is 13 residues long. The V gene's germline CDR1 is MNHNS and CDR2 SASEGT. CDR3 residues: CASSGFLMQGYTF. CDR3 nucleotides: TGTGCCAGCAGTGGATTCCTTATGCAGGGCTACACCTTC.

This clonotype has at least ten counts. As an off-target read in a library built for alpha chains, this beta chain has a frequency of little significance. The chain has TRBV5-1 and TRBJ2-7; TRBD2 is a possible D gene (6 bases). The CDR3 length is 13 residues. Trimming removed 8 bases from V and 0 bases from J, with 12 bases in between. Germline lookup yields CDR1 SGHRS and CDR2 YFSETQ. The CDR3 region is CASREPTSYEQYF. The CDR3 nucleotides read TGCGCCAGTCGGGAGCCCACCTCCTACGAGCAGTACTTC.

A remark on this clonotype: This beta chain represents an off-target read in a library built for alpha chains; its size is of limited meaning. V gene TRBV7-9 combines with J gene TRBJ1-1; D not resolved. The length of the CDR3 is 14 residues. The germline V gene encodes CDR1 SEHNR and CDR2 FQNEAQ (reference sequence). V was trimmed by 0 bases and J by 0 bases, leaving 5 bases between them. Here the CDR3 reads CASSLASVNTEAFF. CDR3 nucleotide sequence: TGTGCCAGCAGCTTAGCTTCGGTGAACACTGAAGCTTTCTTT.

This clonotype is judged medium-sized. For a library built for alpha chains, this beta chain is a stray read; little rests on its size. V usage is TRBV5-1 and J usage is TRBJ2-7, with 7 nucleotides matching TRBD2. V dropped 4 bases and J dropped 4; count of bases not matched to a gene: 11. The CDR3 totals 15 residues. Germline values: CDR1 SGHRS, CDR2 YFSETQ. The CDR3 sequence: CASSPEGLPWYEQYF. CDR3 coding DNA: TGCGCCAGCAGCCCCGAGGGACTACCTTGGTACGAGCAGTACTTC.

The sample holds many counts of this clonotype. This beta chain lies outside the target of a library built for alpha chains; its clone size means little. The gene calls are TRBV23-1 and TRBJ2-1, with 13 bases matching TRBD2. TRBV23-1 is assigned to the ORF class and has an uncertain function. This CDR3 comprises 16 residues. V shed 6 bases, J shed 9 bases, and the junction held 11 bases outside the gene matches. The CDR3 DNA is TGCGCCAGCAGAGCTGGACTAGCGGGAGACAGATGTGAGCAGTTCTTC. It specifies CASRAGLAGDRCEQFF.

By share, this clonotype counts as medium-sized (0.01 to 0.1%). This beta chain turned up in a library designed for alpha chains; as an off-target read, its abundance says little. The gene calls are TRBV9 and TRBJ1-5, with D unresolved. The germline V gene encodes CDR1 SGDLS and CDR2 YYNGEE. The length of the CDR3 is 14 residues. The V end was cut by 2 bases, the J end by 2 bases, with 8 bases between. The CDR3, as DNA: TGTGCCAGCAGCGTCCACGGGGGCAATCAGCCCCAGCATTTT. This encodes CASSVHGGNQPQHF.

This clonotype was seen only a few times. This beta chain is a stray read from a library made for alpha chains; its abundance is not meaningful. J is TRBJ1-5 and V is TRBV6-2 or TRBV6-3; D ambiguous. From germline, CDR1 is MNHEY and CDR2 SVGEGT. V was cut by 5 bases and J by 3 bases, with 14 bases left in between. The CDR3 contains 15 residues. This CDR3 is CASSADLAPNQPQHF. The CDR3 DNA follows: TGTGCCAGCAGTGCGGACCTCGCGCCCAATCAGCCCCAGCATTTT.

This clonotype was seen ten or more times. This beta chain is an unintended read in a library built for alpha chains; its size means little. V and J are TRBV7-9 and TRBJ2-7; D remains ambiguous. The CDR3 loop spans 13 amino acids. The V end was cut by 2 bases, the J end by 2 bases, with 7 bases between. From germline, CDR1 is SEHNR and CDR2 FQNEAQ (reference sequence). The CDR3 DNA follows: TGTGCCAGCAGCTTACGCGAGCCCTACGAGCAGTACTTC. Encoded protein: CASSLREPYEQYF.

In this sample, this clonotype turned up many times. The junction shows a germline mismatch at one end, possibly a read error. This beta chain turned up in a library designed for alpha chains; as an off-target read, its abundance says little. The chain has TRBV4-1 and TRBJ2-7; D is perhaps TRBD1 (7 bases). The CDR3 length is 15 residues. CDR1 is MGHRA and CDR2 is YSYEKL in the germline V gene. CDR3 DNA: TGCGCCAGCAGTCAAGGACTCAGGGGGGCCTCCGAGCAGTACTTC. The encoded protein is CASSQGLRGASEQYF.